The sequence of this T cell receptor (beta chain) was determined in a study of shared clonotypes between healthy human individuals. Whole-study context: There were three CD4 naive, three CD4 memory, two CD8 naive and one CD8 memory plates per donor.

Concerning this clone: The antigen remains unidentified.

Data came from immunoSEQ multiplex PCR; TCRdb stores just in-frame clones and leaves some out. The sample carries about 2 million clones, about 95% recorded once. Positively selected for CCR7, the CD45RO-negative cells used as naive CD8 cells excluded terminally differentiated effector memory CD45RA+ cells. The CDR3 sequence is 18 residues long. J gave up 2 bases and V 4 bases, and 18 bases lay outside the gene matches. Per the germline V gene, CDR1 is SGDLS and CDR2 is YYNGEE. Study findings and constraints: Sample collection involved blood only; tissue repertoires are likely different. What naive subsets generally showed was a larger estimated richness than memory subsets showed.

The chain carries TRBV9 and TRBJ2-7; 7 bases agree with TRBD1. The sample was naive CD8+ T cells sorted from blood. The receptor was isolated from a man aged 18 to 29 in good health. CDR3 nucleotides: TGTGCCAGCAGCATTAAACCCCCGGGACAGAAACCACCCTACGAGCAGTACTTC. It translates to CASSIKPPGQKPPYEQYF. Together with reference TRBV9 and TRBJ2-7, the CDR3 gives the full variable domain: DSGVTQTPKHLITATGQRVTLRCSPRSGDLSVYWYQQSLDQGLQFLIQYYNGEERAKGNILERFSAQQFPDLHSELNLSSLELGDSALYFCASSIKPPGQKPPYEQYFGPGTRLTVT.